The entry below gives a single T cell receptor (beta chain) sequence along with its context. Its antigen has not been determined. Per-base quality was not reported, and no clone a single base away is much larger than it. The 39 donors, aged roughly 6 to 90 years, were systemically healthy Caucasian individuals from Russia. Each donor gave roughly 9.5 milliliters of peripheral blood, collected into EDTA-treated Vacutainer tubes. PBMCs were isolated by Ficoll-Paque density-gradient centrifugation, with at least 7 million obtained per sample. Trizol reagent was used to extract total RNA from the PBMCs, yielding at least 5 micrograms per sample. For every donor, flow cytometry on a PBMC aliquot measured the percentage of naive CD45RAhigh/CD27high T cells. This sample stems from a study of blood T cells in healthy people across ages (dated by TCRdb to 2013 to 2016). The study in broad terms: In model experiments, template switching captured roughly one uniquely barcoded TCR beta cDNA molecule for every two T cells. To track age-related changes in TCR beta repertoire diversity, the study relied on deep sequencing normalized with unique cDNA molecular identifiers. The donors were divided into four age groups: young (average approximately 16 years), middle-aged (about 40), aged (roughly 60) and long-lived (82). Two additional independent replicas of 1 million unique cDNA reads from the same blood draw were analyzed for two donors (one aged 18 to 30 and one aged 80 or older). General findings and caveats noted by the study authors: Because donor CMV infection status was unknown, age-related changes in expanded clonotypes were potentially confounded. Observed TCR beta diversity correlated strongly with the percentage of naive T cells measured by flow cytometry. As age increased, observed TCR beta diversity per million T cells dropped in a roughly linear way, and a significant reduction was already evident by age around 41. Estimates of total diversity based on one million sequenced T cells were considered lower bounds and underestimates. Compared with the aged group, more naive CD4+ T cells, fewer expanded clones and increased TCR diversity were shown by the long-lived group, suggesting age selection. Bulk unsorted PBMC profiling prevented conclusive comparison of naive and antigen-experienced compartments.

V and J are truncated by 3 bases and 2 bases respectively, leaving an intervening sequence of 9 bases. CDR1 SGHNT and CDR2 YENEEA were looked up in the germline V gene. The CDR3, from cysteine to phenylalanine, totals 14 residues. The read is trimmed to its CDR3 DNA, 42 bases read in frame from base 1. The library relied on 5' RACE. TCRdb shows the sequencer as Illumina HiSeq 2500. A second PCR of roughly 7 to 11 cycles was performed with a sample-barcoded 5' primer and a J-beta primer mix. A unique molecular identifier was introduced onto each TCR beta cDNA molecule by a template-switch 5' adaptor carrying 12 random nucleotides. Each sample yielded at least 2.5 million CDR3-containing paired-end reads. First-strand cDNA was synthesized from all RNA with the Mint cDNA synthesis kit, primed by a TRBC-specific oligonucleotide. All cDNA was treated with uracil-DNA glycosylase and then went through a first 18-cycle PCR with the universal primers M1SS and BC2_uni_R. The published analysis was carried out like this. Normalization of each sample was performed by random selection of 1 million high-quality reads, each carrying a distinct molecular identifier. Reads sharing molecular identifiers were discarded rather than binned into consensus sequences. MiTCR, with a Q25 quality threshold and the strictest error-elimination algorithm, was used for CDR3 identification, clonotype clustering and error correction. A nonparametric unseen species model with Euler transformation was used to estimate a lower bound on total TCR beta diversity. Clones were called with MiXCR by TCRdb after fastp trimmed the public reads at Q25, and only in-frame beta chains were retained. One record per CDR3 amino acid sequence lists the most common genes and DNA. The V and J calls were determined by TCRdb, not by the authors. Counted in this sample were some 760,000 distinct CDR3 sequences; around 25% of them appeared once. The ten largest clonotypes hold under 4.5% of the sample.

The same data also contributed to another study, on T cells of mothers and their children. That second publication adds: The donors were nine systemically healthy Caucasian individuals, made up of three mothers and their six children. cDNA synthesis consumed the entire amount of extracted RNA, loaded at around 1.4 ug RNA in each 15 ul reaction. In the second PCR, sample barcodes and 2-4 random nucleotides were introduced via the M1S primer. More than 8 million TCR beta CDR3 reads were obtained from each mother, and some 3.3 million reads were obtained from each child. In both related and unrelated pairs, thymic selection shapes the output of TCR recombination in a similar way, with inherited differences having only a minor effect. Normalized repertoire overlap was always found to be slightly, but never significantly, higher in related mother-child pairs than in unrelated mother-child pairs. Persistent microchimeric T cell clones were not detected, at a sensitivity of 85 to 100 clones per million clonotypes. In the study, deep NGS was used to compare the TCR beta repertoires of mothers and children, and features distinguishing related mother-child pairs from unrelated individuals were sought. The mean age was roughly 44 +/- 4 years for the mothers and approximately 11 +/- 4 years for the children. After adapter ligation with NEBNext reagents, the libraries were sequenced on Illumina HiSeq 2000 with 100+100 nt paired-end reads. Mother and child libraries were prepared a month apart and sequenced in separate runs to prevent cross-contamination. Each donor had between about 450,000 and 2,100,000 distinct TCR beta clonotypes identified. Naive TCR beta clonotypes were estimated from low-frequency clonotypes matched to each donor's FACS-determined naive share, without sorting.

Sequenced material: blood. The chain is made from TRBV11-3 and TRBJ2-3; perhaps TRBD2 is the D gene, with 5 bases matching. This receptor was obtained from a boy aged 5-17 years in good health. CDR3 protein: CASSFGLATDTQYF. The nucleotides are TGTGCCAGCAGCTTCGGACTCGCCACAGATACGCAGTATTTT.